The 29 T cell receptor beta chains presented below share a single source sample, sequenced in a study of OX40 agonist ivuxolimab in advanced cancers. Here immunoSEQ multiplex PCR was the method, and the copy in TCRdb shows in-frame clones only, minus some. The sample lists about 50,000 clones; 70% to 80% were seen once. Specimen: CD4+ or CD8+ T cells sorted from blood, collected in a trial of the OX40 agonist ivuxolimab. These receptors all come from an adult with an advanced solid tumor such as melanoma, head and neck, liver or kidney cancer.

The gene calls are TRBV30 and TRBJ1-3, with a tentative D call TRBD1 (5 bases). The V gene lost 2 bases and the J gene lost 4 bases, with 9 bases spanning the gap. The CDR3 extends over 13 amino acids. Germline loops: CDR1 GTSNPN, CDR2 SVGIG (reference sequence). The CDR3 is CAWSRAGGNTIYF. CDR3 DNA: TGTGCCTGGAGTCGGGCAGGGGGAAACACCATATATTTT.

This clone appeared once. The chain links TRBV5-1 to TRBJ2-2; D might be TRBD2 (6 bases). CDR3 length equals 19 residues. CDR1 is SGHRS and CDR2 is YFSETQ in the germline V gene. V was shortened by 4 bases and J by 3 bases, with 25 bases between the two germline ends. The CDR3 DNA reads TGCGCCAGCAGCCACCAGCTTTCGATCCAGACTAGGGACACCGGGGAGCTGTTTTTT. It yields the protein CASSHQLSIQTRDTGELFF.

The chain has TRBV10-1 and TRBJ1-4; tentative D call: TRBD1 (5 bases). Trimming removed 4 bases from V and 3 bases from J, with 6 bases in between. Germline CDR1 is WNHNN and CDR2 is SYGVQD (reference sequence). The CDR3 extends over 13 amino acids. The DNA of the CDR3 is TGCGCCAGCAGTGGGACATCTAATGAAAAACTGTTTTTT. Protein: CASSGTSNEKLFF.

The V and J genes are TRBV19 and TRBJ1-1; TRBD1 matches 8 bases. Germline-derived CDR1 and CDR2 are LNHDA and SQIVND (reference sequence). V shed 4 bases and J 0 bases; nucleotides not matched to a gene: 10. The CDR3 extends over 17 amino acids. As DNA, the CDR3 is TGTGCCAGTAGTAACCGACAGGGGAAGCTCATGAACACTGAAGCTTTCTTT. Its protein product is CASSNRQGKLMNTEAFF.

The chain couples TRBV7-9 to TRBJ2-1; D is perhaps TRBD1 or TRBD2 (6 bases each). The CDR3 consists of 15 residues. V was shortened by 11 bases and J by 7 bases, with 24 bases between the two germline ends. Germline assignment: CDR1 SEHNR and CDR2 FQNEAQ (reference sequence). In nucleotides, the CDR3 is TGTGCCCAAGCATTTAGTCGGGGGCGCTTAAATGAGCAGTTCTTC. It yields the protein CAQAFSRGRLNEQFF. Supplemented by reference TRBV7-9 and TRBJ2-1, the full variable domain reads DTGVSQNPRHKITKRGQNVTFRCDPISEHNRLYWYRQTLGQGPEFLTYFQNEAQLEKSRLLSDRFSAERPKGSFSTLEIQRTEQGDSAMYLCAQAFSRGRLNEQFFGPGTRLTVL.

The chain employs TRBV30 and TRBJ1-5, with 7 bases aligning to TRBD1. The CDR3 has 14 residues. The germline gives CDR1 GTSNPN, CDR2 SVGIG (reference sequence). Unmatched junction bases numbered 5, after V lost 1 base and J lost 5 bases. CDR3 in amino acids: CAWSEGTADQPQHF. CDR3 in DNA: TGTGCCTGGAGTGAGGGGACAGCTGATCAGCCCCAGCATTTT. Filled out from reference TRBV30 and TRBJ1-5, the complete variable domain reads SQTIHQWPATLVQPVGSPLSLECTVEGTSNPNLYWYRQAAGRGLQLLFYSVGIGQISSEVPQNLSASRPQDRQFILSSKKLLLSDSGFYLCAWSEGTADQPQHFGDGTRLSIL.

J is TRBJ2-2 and V is TRBV9, with D uncertain. The CDR3 covers 15 residues. Germline V gives CDR1 SGDLS, CDR2 YYNGEE. V lost 4 bases and J 8 bases, leaving 18 bases between the germline ends. In DNA, the CDR3 is TGTGCCAGCAGCCCAAGATCCTCCGAGTGGGGGGAGCTGTTTTTT. This gives the protein CASSPRSSEWGELFF.

The V gene is TRBV11-3, the J gene TRBJ1-2; the D gene is possibly TRBD1 (5 bases). Germline V gene data show CDR1 as SGHNT and CDR2 as YENEEA. The germline V and J ends were trimmed by 2 bases and 8 bases, with 15 bases remaining between them. The CDR3 spans 14 residues. Here the CDR3 reads CASSLWGTIRGYTF. The CDR3 nucleotides read TGTGCCAGCAGCTTATGGGGGACCATAAGGGGCTACACCTTC.

This rearrangement joins TRBV19 to TRBJ2-3; D perhaps matches TRBD1 (6 bases). Germline CDR1 LNHDA, CDR2 SQIVND (reference sequence). The CDR3 is 16 amino acids. V shed 6 bases and J shed 6 bases, with 22 bases lying between them. CDR3 in DNA: TGTGCCAGTAGGGGCTTTGAGGGAAAGGGGGAGGATACGCAGTATTTT. It encodes CASRGFEGKGEDTQYF.

The rearrangement links TRBV28 to TRBJ1-3; D is perhaps TRBD1 (5 bases). CDR3 length: 14 residues. Trimming removed 7 bases from V and 0 bases from J, with 10 bases in between. Germline V lookup: CDR1 MDHEN, CDR2 SYDVKM. CDR3 nucleotides: TGTGCCAGCAACCAGGGAGGCTCTGGAAACACCATATATTTT. This translates into CASNQGGSGNTIYF. Drawing the rest from reference TRBV28 and TRBJ1-3, the complete variable domain is DVKVTQSSRYLVKRTGEKVFLECVQDMDHENMFWYRQDPGLGLRLIYFSYDVKMKEKGDIPEGYSVSREKKERFSLILESASTNQTSMYLCASNQGGSGNTIYFGEGSWLTVV.

This clone was observed a handful of times. The chain combines TRBV4-2 with TRBJ2-1; 8 bases line up with TRBD2. This CDR3 has 16 amino acids. Losses at the gene ends were 0 bases for V and 4 bases for J; bases not matched to a gene: 5. Germline V gene lookup returns CDR1 LGHNA and CDR2 YNFKEQ. CDR3 sequence (DNA): TGTGCCAGCAGCCAAGAAAGCGGGAGTAGGTACAATGAGCAGTTCTTC. This encodes CASSQESGSRYNEQFF.

This sequence joins TRBV6-1 and TRBJ1-1; D unresolved. Germline V gene data show CDR1 as MNHNS and CDR2 as SASEGT. V lost 6 bases, J lost 0 bases, and 5 bases lay in between. This CDR3 comprises 12 residues. CDR3 sequence reads: CASSRMNTEAFF. CDR3 nucleotide sequence: TGTGCCAGCAGCCGCATGAACACTGAAGCTTTCTTT.

The rearrangement links TRBV10-3 to TRBJ2-1; 13 bases agree with TRBD2. The CDR3 is 14 amino acids. The V gene's germline CDR1 is ENHRY and CDR2 SYGVKD. After removal of 8 bases from V and 6 bases from J, the junction contained 4 bases not matched to a gene. The CDR3 region has the DNA TGTGCCATCGGTACTAGCGGGGGGGGCAATGAGCAGTTCTTC. As protein: CAIGTSGGGNEQFF.

This chain uses TRBV4-2 with TRBJ2-2; D unresolved. This CDR3 contains 14 residues. Germline-derived CDR1 and CDR2 are LGHNA and YNFKEQ. Deletions cut 0 bases from V and 5 bases from J, with 7 bases between. The CDR3 sequence: CASSQDWRTGELFF. Here the CDR3 DNA reads TGTGCCAGCAGCCAAGATTGGAGAACCGGGGAGCTGTTTTTT.

The chain links TRBV6-1 to TRBJ1-3; D remains unclear. The CDR3 sequence is 13 residues long. Trimming took off 1 base at V and 8 bases at J, with 9 bases between the two ends. Germline V gene lookup returns CDR1 MNHNS and CDR2 SASEGT. The CDR3 DNA is TGTGCCAGCAGTGAAGGGAGTAGAGACACCATATATTTT. It translates to CASSEGSRDTIYF.

By share of the sample, this clone is medium-sized. The chain recombines TRBV7-3 with TRBJ1-1; D is unresolved. The CDR3 runs 13 residues. CDR1 and CDR2 (germline): SGHTA, FQGTGA. V lost 6 bases, J lost 1 base, and 9 bases lay in between. The CDR3 bases are TGTGCCAGCAGTAAACAAAGGAACACTGAAGCTTTCTTT. The encoded protein is CASSKQRNTEAFF.

The rearrangement uses TRBV7-9 and TRBJ1-4; D unresolved. The germline V gene has CDR1 SEHNR and CDR2 FQNEAQ (reference sequence). CDR3 size: 15 residues. The V end lost 4 bases, the J end lost 5 bases, and 14 bases lay between the germline ends. Written as DNA, the CDR3 is TGTGCCAGCAGCTACCAACAGACCAAGAATGAAAAACTGTTTTTT. It encodes CASSYQQTKNEKLFF.

The chain combines TRBV12-5 with TRBJ1-4; no clear D. The CDR3 contains 15 residues. The ends were cut back, 1 base at V and 0 bases at J, with 6 bases in the middle. CDR1 and CDR2 from the germline V gene are LGHNT and FRNRAP. CDR3 sequence (DNA): TGTGCTAGTGGTTTGGGTACATCAACTAATGAAAAACTGTTTTTT. As protein: CASGLGTSTNEKLFF.

For the CDR3, the DNA is TGTGCCTGGAGACCGAGGGTTTGGGTCACTGAAGCTTTCTTT. Translated, it gives CAWRPRVWVTEAFF. The chain employs TRBV30 and TRBJ1-1; D unresolved. The germline V and J ends were trimmed by 3 bases and 4 bases, with 15 bases remaining between them. CDR3 length: 14 amino acids. Germline loops: CDR1 GTSNPN, CDR2 SVGIG (reference sequence).

The genes are TRBV6-5 and TRBJ1-1, with TRBD1 matching over 9 bases. CDR1 is MNHEY and CDR2 is SVGAGI in the germline V gene. The CDR3 consists of 15 residues. The junction had 2 bases not matched to a gene; V was cut back by 2 bases and J by 1 base. The CDR3 here is CASSYRTGENTEAFF. The CDR3, as DNA: TGTGCCAGCAGTTACAGGACAGGGGAGAACACTGAAGCTTTCTTT.

This sequence joins TRBV5-4 and TRBJ2-3, with D perhaps matching TRBD2 (5 bases). V was cut by 5 bases and J by 0 bases, with 10 bases left in between. In germline, CDR1 is SGHNT, CDR2 YYREEE (reference sequence). The CDR3 length is 14 residues. CDR3 in DNA: TGTGCCAGCAGTCGGGGATCTAGCACAGATACGCAGTATTTT. This codes for CASSRGSSTDTQYF.

The chain employs TRBV7-2 and TRBJ2-1, with no clear D. Trimming left V 1 base short and J 12 bases short, with 10 bases between. The CDR3 covers 12 residues. Germline lookup yields CDR1 SGHTA and CDR2 FQGNSA. The CDR3 loop is CASSLDIGPQFF. The CDR3 DNA sequence: TGTGCCAGCAGCTTAGACATAGGCCCGCAGTTCTTC.

This clone has a single count. The chain recombines TRBV5-4 with TRBJ1-4, with TRBD1 matching 8 bases. This CDR3 comprises 14 residues. The V segment lost 3 bases and the J segment 7 bases; nucleotides outside the gene matches: 5. Germline CDR1 and CDR2: SGHNT and YYREEE (reference sequence). Here the CDR3 reads CASSSTGGGEKLFF. DNA of the CDR3: TGTGCCAGCAGCTCCACAGGGGGTGGTGAAAAACTGTTTTTT.

CDR3 protein: CAISGTSGRKSSHEQFF. In nucleotides, the CDR3 is TGTGCCATCAGTGGGACTAGCGGGAGGAAATCCTCCCATGAGCAGTTCTTC. The chain employs TRBV10-3 and TRBJ2-1, with 14 bases fitting TRBD2. The CDR3 is 17 residues long. Germline V lookup: CDR1 ENHRY, CDR2 SYGVKD. With V trimmed by 4 bases and J by 8 bases, 10 bases remained unmatched.

The V call is TRBV28, the J call TRBJ2-3, with D tentatively TRBD2 (7 bases). With 8 bases removed from V and 1 base from J, the gap between germline ends came to 22 bases. The CDR3 has 17 amino acids. Germline V lookup: CDR1 MDHEN, CDR2 SYDVKM. CDR3 sequence (DNA): TGTGCCAGCGCACTGGCGGGGGCCCTCTCTGGCACAGATACGCAGTATTTT. Its protein is CASALAGALSGTDTQYF.

The V gene is TRBV7-9, the J gene TRBJ2-6; D is unresolved. V was cut by 1 base and J by 0 bases, with 4 bases left in between. The germline V gene has CDR1 SEHNR and CDR2 FQNEAQ (reference sequence). This CDR3 has 15 residues. This chain's CDR3 is CASSLVSSGANVLTF. Here the CDR3 DNA reads TGTGCCAGCAGCTTAGTAAGCTCTGGGGCCAACGTCCTGACTTTC.

The genes are TRBV5-1 and TRBJ2-7; D is perhaps TRBD2 (5 bases). This CDR3 is built from 15 residues. V gave up 3 bases and J gave up 7 bases, with 20 bases separating them. CDR1 and CDR2 from the germline V gene are SGHRS and YFSETQ. The CDR3, as DNA: TGCGCCAGCAGCTCCGGGGTCCTCAGTACGGGGGAGCAGTACTTC. It encodes CASSSGVLSTGEQYF.

The chain uses TRBV14 and TRBJ1-1; maybe TRBD1 (5 bases). V lost 4 bases to trimming and J lost 3 bases, with 12 bases between them. The CDR3 sequence is 14 residues long. The germline gives CDR1 SGHDN, CDR2 FVKESK. The CDR3 DNA sequence: TGTGCCAGCAGCCTCCGTAGGGACTACACTGAAGCTTTCTTT. The encoded protein is CASSLRRDYTEAFF. Full variable domain (missing parts from reference TRBV14 and TRBJ1-1): EAGVTQFPSHSVIEKGQTVTLRCDPISGHDNLYWYRRVMGKEIKFLLHFVKESKQDESGMPNNRFLAERTGGTYSTLKVQPAELEDSGVYFCASSLRRDYTEAFFGQGTRLTVV.

To note about this clone: The junction shows a germline mismatch at one end, possibly a read error. The chain couples TRBV30 to TRBJ2-5, with unresolved D. Germline CDR1 is GTSNPN and CDR2 is SVGIG (reference sequence). This CDR3 has 14 amino acids. CDR3 sequence (DNA): TGTGCCCGGAGTCTTTCCGGCATCGGGGAGACCCAGTACTTC. This sequence encodes CARSLSGIGETQYF.